These 26 T cell receptor beta chains came from one sample sequenced in a study of blood T cell repertoires in COVID-19. TCRdb's copy holds only in-frame clones and misses some; the assay was immunoSEQ multiplex PCR. The table shows about 180,000 clones, with approximately 85% occurring only once. Source material: peripheral blood. These TCRs come from a woman older than 75 with acute or convalescent COVID-19.

The chain carries TRBV6-1 and TRBJ1-5; the D gene is possibly TRBD1 (5 bases). Germline V gives CDR1 MNHNS, CDR2 SASEGT. This CDR3 region has 16 residues. V was pared by 2 bases and J by 1 base, with 12 bases between. The CDR3 spells CASSEYGQGSNQPQHF. Written as DNA, the CDR3 is TGTGCCAGCAGTGAATACGGCCAGGGAAGCAATCAGCCCCAGCATTTT.

The genes are TRBV4-2 and TRBJ2-1; 7 bases map to TRBD2. CDR1 is LGHNA and CDR2 is YNFKEQ in the germline V gene. The CDR3 spans 16 residues. The V segment lost 4 bases and the J segment 4 bases; nucleotides outside the gene matches: 10. The CDR3 reads CASSLGYAGAYNEQFF. The DNA for the CDR3 is TGTGCCAGCAGCCTGGGGTATGCGGGAGCTTACAATGAGCAGTTCTTC.

The chain's CDR3 is CASSLLGEGGYGYTF. The CDR3 DNA is TGTGCCAGCAGTTTATTGGGGGAGGGCGGCTATGGCTACACCTTC. This chain uses TRBV27 with TRBJ1-2; D perhaps matches TRBD1 (5 bases). V dropped 1 base and J dropped 4 bases, with 13 bases sitting between them. Looked up from germline, CDR1 is MNHEY and CDR2 is SMNVEV (reference sequence). CDR3 size: 15 residues.

This clone was found a few times. This chain uses TRBV4-1 with TRBJ1-1; weak D call: TRBD1 (5 bases). V was trimmed by 4 bases and J by 0 bases, leaving 15 bases between them. Germline CDR1 is MGHRA and CDR2 is YSYEKL. The CDR3 length is 16 residues. The CDR3 sequence is CASSPVGVNMNTEAFF. The CDR3 nucleotides read TGCGCCAGCAGCCCCGTAGGGGTTAACATGAACACTGAAGCTTTCTTT.

With regard to this clone: Other DNA sequences from this sample encode an identical CDR3 as well. J is TRBJ1-2 and V is TRBV6-4; D ambiguous. V gave up 0 bases and J gave up 5 bases, with 7 bases separating them. The CDR3 sequence is 13 residues long. Germline V gene data show CDR1 as MRHNA and CDR2 as SNTAGT. The CDR3 nucleotides are TGTGCCAGCAGTGACTCGGGCGGGTATGGCTACACCTTC. It translates to CASSDSGGYGYTF.

The chain joins TRBV6-5 to TRBJ1-5, with a weak D call TRBD1 (5 bases). V was cut by 6 bases and J by 7 bases, with 13 bases left in between. This CDR3 is 13 amino acids long. Germline CDR1 MNHEY, CDR2 SVGAGI. DNA of the CDR3: TGTGCCAGCAGCTTGACAGTAGGACAGCCCCAGCATTTT. Protein product: CASSLTVGQPQHF.

This clone has just one count. The chain links TRBV19 to TRBJ1-3; D gene uncertain. CDR3 size: 15 residues. CDR1 is LNHDA and CDR2 is SQIVND in the germline V gene (reference sequence). The V gene lost 4 bases and the J gene lost 1 base, with 11 bases spanning the gap. As DNA, the CDR3 is TGTGCCAGTAGTAAAATGGGCCCATCTGGAAACACCATATATTTT. Amino acid sequence: CASSKMGPSGNTIYF.

The V and J genes are TRBV6-1 and TRBJ1-4, with D perhaps TRBD1 (5 bases). The ends were cut back, 3 bases at V and 5 bases at J, with 7 bases in the middle. CDR1 is MNHNS and CDR2 is SASEGT in the germline V gene. The CDR3 totals 13 residues. The CDR3 region has the DNA TGTGCCAGCAGTGAGCCAGGGAATGAAAAACTGTTTTTT. Protein sequence: CASSEPGNEKLFF.

V gene TRBV6-1 combines with J gene TRBJ2-7; 9 bases line up with TRBD1. In germline, CDR1 is MNHNS, CDR2 SASEGT. J gave up 2 bases and V 4 bases, and 12 bases lay outside the gene matches. This CDR3 has 17 amino acids. The CDR3 coding sequence is TGTGCCAGCAGTGGCTCTGATGCTGGACAGGGGACCTACGAGCAGTACTTC. Residues: CASSGSDAGQGTYEQYF.

The table lists this clone with a few counts. The chain joins TRBV18 to TRBJ1-2; no firm D call. The CDR3 is made up of 13 amino acids. The germline gives CDR1 KGHSH, CDR2 LQKENI. Trimming took off 3 bases at V and 4 bases at J, with 9 bases between the two ends. CDR3 protein: CASSPREGYGYTF. CDR3 bases: TGTGCCAGCTCACCCCGTGAGGGCTATGGCTACACCTTC.

This clone has a single count. The gene calls are TRBV12-5 and TRBJ2-6; the D gene is possibly TRBD1 (6 bases). Germline V gives CDR1 LGHNT, CDR2 FRNRAP. Between the trimmed V and J ends, which lost 4 bases and 3 bases, there was a span of 13 bases. This CDR3 is built from 16 residues. The CDR3 sequence: CASGSTTGNGANVLTF. In nucleotides, the CDR3 is TGTGCTAGTGGTTCGACAACAGGGAATGGGGCCAACGTCCTGACTTTC.

The chain combines TRBV2 with TRBJ1-4, with 7 bases that match TRBD1. The germline V gene has CDR1 SNHLY and CDR2 FYNNEI. This CDR3 contains 12 residues. The junction had 9 bases not matched to a gene; V was cut back by 6 bases and J by 14 bases. The CDR3 DNA follows: TGTGCCAGCAGCCCAGGGGGAATGGACCTGTTTTTT. Amino acids: CASSPGGMDLFF.

This sequence joins TRBV2 and TRBJ2-1; D uncertain. V was shortened by 1 base and J by 9 bases, with 13 bases between the two germline ends. The CDR3 is 14 amino acids. The V gene's germline CDR1 is SNHLY and CDR2 FYNNEI. DNA for the CDR3: TGTGCCAGCAGTGAAGGCTGGCGGCTGGGTGAGCAGTTCTTC. Its protein is CASSEGWRLGEQFF.

The V and J genes are TRBV18 and TRBJ2-2, with D maybe TRBD2 (5 bases). Trimming took 3 bases from V and 8 from J, leaving 10 bases between them. Germline V gives CDR1 KGHSH, CDR2 LQKENI. The CDR3 has 13 amino acids. This CDR3 is CASSPLLAGELFF. CDR3 in DNA: TGTGCCAGCTCACCCCTTCTAGCAGGGGAGCTGTTTTTT.

V usage is TRBV7-9 and J usage is TRBJ1-2; possible D gene TRBD1, 5 bases. CDR1 and CDR2 from the germline V gene are SEHNR and FQNEAQ (reference sequence). Trimming removed 5 bases from V and 8 bases from J, with 9 bases in between. The CDR3 loop spans 11 amino acids. In DNA, the CDR3 is TGTGCCAGCAGCATCAGGGTCGGCTACACCTTC. It codes for CASSIRVGYTF. Using reference TRBV7-9 and TRBJ1-2 for the parts outside the CDR3, the full variable domain is DTGVSQNPRHKITKRGQNVTFRCDPISEHNRLYWYRQTLGQGPEFLTYFQNEAQLEKSRLLSDRFSAERPKGSFSTLEIQRTEQGDSAMYLCASSIRVGYTFGSGTRLTVV.

The rearrangement uses TRBV5-1 and TRBJ2-1; a weak D match, TRBD2 (6 bases). Germline V gene lookup returns CDR1 SGHRS and CDR2 YFSETQ. CDR3 length: 15 amino acids. Trimming pared 6 bases from V and 8 bases from J, leaving 21 bases between. The CDR3 is CASNRGESPRYEQFF. CDR3 DNA: TGCGCCAGCAATCGCGGGGAGAGCCCCAGATATGAGCAGTTCTTC.

V usage is TRBV6-1 and J usage is TRBJ1-5; D unresolved. The V gene lost 0 bases and the J gene lost 1 base, with 7 bases spanning the gap. There are 15 residues in the CDR3. The V gene's germline CDR1 is MNHNS and CDR2 SASEGT. The CDR3 coding sequence is TGTGCCAGCAGTGAAGCGCCTAGAAGCAATCAGCCCCAGCATTTT. Translation gives CASSEAPRSNQPQHF.

The chain recombines TRBV7-3 with TRBJ2-1, with 7 bases fitting TRBD2. The CDR3 spans 16 residues. V was pared by 4 bases and J by 4 bases, with 10 bases of the junction left unmatched. Germline CDR1 SGHTA, CDR2 FQGTGA. In DNA, the CDR3 is TGTGCCAGCAGCTCAGACGGCGGGAGTACGTACAATGAGCAGTTCTTC. Amino acids: CASSSDGGSTYNEQFF.

Only a few counts were recorded for this clone. The chain has TRBV15 and TRBJ1-5; D is unclear. Trimming pared 1 base from V and 4 bases from J, leaving 17 bases between. The length of the CDR3 is 17 residues. The germline V gene encodes CDR1 LNHNV and CDR2 YYDKDF (reference sequence). The CDR3 sequence: CATSRVGGYGKNQPQHF. Here the CDR3 DNA reads TGTGCCACCAGCAGAGTCGGAGGGTATGGGAAGAATCAGCCCCAGCATTTT.

J is TRBJ1-2 and V is TRBV29-1; 10 bases are a match to TRBD1. V lost 4 bases and J lost 8; bases outside the gene matches: 4. This CDR3 region has 12 residues. Per the germline V gene, CDR1 is SQVTM and CDR2 is ANQGSEA. As DNA, the CDR3 is TGCAGCGTTGGGGGGACAGGGGTCGGCTACACCTTC. Translation: CSVGGTGVGYTF.

This clone came up once. The chain uses TRBV7-2 and TRBJ1-1, with D perhaps matching TRBD1 (6 bases). Germline V gene sequence: CDR1 SGHTA, CDR2 FQGNSA. The length of the CDR3 is 13 residues. Deletions cut 7 bases from V and 0 bases from J, with 9 bases between. CDR3 sequence (DNA): TGTGCCAGCATCTGGGGGCTGAACACTGAAGCTTTCTTT. It specifies CASIWGLNTEAFF.

The chain is built from TRBV5-1 and TRBJ1-2; 10 positions match TRBD1. CDR3 length: 15 amino acids. CDR1 and CDR2 (germline): SGHRS, YFSETQ. V lost 0 bases, J lost 5 bases, and 4 bases stayed unmatched. The CDR3 nucleotides read TGCGCCAGCAGCTTGGATGGGACAGGGGTTTATGGCTACACCTTC. Its translation: CASSLDGTGVYGYTF.

The chain carries TRBV30 and TRBJ2-7; D perhaps matches TRBD1 (6 bases). Germline CDR1 is GTSNPN and CDR2 is SVGIG (reference sequence). The CDR3 loop spans 13 amino acids. Trimming stripped 2 bases from V and 7 bases from J, with 15 bases between. In nucleotides, the CDR3 is TGTGCCTGGAGTCGAGACAGGCTCCCGGAGCAGTACTTC. Its protein product is CAWSRDRLPEQYF.

The chain recombines TRBV11-2 with TRBJ2-1; 7 bases agree with TRBD2. V lost 5 bases to trimming and J lost 2 bases; unmatched junction nucleotides: 6. The CDR3 extends over 15 amino acids. Germline assignment: CDR1 SGHAT and CDR2 FQNNGV. The CDR3, as DNA: TGTGCCAGCAGCCCCTTAAGCGGGGCCTACAATGAGCAGTTCTTC. Translated, it gives CASSPLSGAYNEQFF.

The CDR3 loop reads CSASFMGTKFEQYF. The CDR3 DNA sequence: TGCAGTGCTAGTTTTATGGGGACTAAGTTCGAGCAGTACTTC. The rearrangement uses TRBV20-1 and TRBJ2-7, with TRBD2 matching over 7 bases. Germline V gives CDR1 DFQATT, CDR2 SNEGSKA (reference sequence). The V gene end was trimmed by 3 bases and the J gene end by 6 bases; junction bases not matched to a gene: 11. The CDR3 extends over 14 amino acids.

This clone was seen once. The CDR3, as DNA: TGTGCCAGCTCACCCGGGAGAAGCGGGGGTTTCTATGAGCAGTTCTTC. Translation gives CASSPGRSGGFYEQFF. The V call is TRBV18, the J call TRBJ2-1; 8 bases fit TRBD2. Germline loops: CDR1 KGHSH, CDR2 LQKENI. Trimming took 3 bases from V and 8 from J; bases not matched to a gene: 12. The CDR3 loop spans 16 amino acids.